The clone carrying this TCR beta chain was seen a handful of times. The antigen remains undetermined. These memory T cells were uncultured and sequenced directly after ex vivo isolation. V lost 8 bases and J 6 bases, leaving 16 bases between the germline ends. CDR1 is SGHTA and CDR2 is FQGNSA in the germline V gene. There are 14 residues in the CDR3. These data belong to a study of CD4 T cell repertoires in COVID-19. In the study overall: After 9 to 11 days of IL-2 expansion, CFSE-low cells were relabeled and restimulated with other coronavirus spikes. Study-wide findings and caveats: Two or all three memory subsets shared several highly expanded SARS-CoV-2-reactive clonotypes.

Repertoires were generated with immunoSEQ multiplex PCR, while TCRdb's copy carries only in-frame clones and drops some. The sample consists of about 25,000 clones, nearly 95% of them appearing once. The TCR was taken from a human donor who had COVID-19. The chain joins TRBV7-2 to TRBJ1-4; tentative D call: TRBD1 (5 bases). The source was circulating follicular helper CD4+ T cells (cTfh) from blood, collected before the COVID-19 pandemic. CDR3 residues: CASSRGGKDEKLFF. CDR3 coding DNA: TGTGCCAGCTCCCGGGGGGGAAAGGATGAAAAACTGTTTTTT.